The next 30 T cell receptor beta chains were all read from a single sample in a study of blood T cell repertoires in COVID-19. Profiled with immunoSEQ multiplex PCR; TCRdb holds only in-frame clones, not every one. The sample has about 210,000 clones, roughly 94% seen once. The sample comprised peripheral blood. The source is a man younger than 45 with acute or convalescent COVID-19.

The V gene is TRBV20-1, the J gene TRBJ2-3; perhaps TRBD2 as D (6 bases). This CDR3 has 15 residues. The germline gives CDR1 DFQATT, CDR2 SNEGSKA (reference sequence). V was pared by 3 bases and J by 4 bases, with 17 bases between. The CDR3 here is CSASKRASDADTQYF. For the CDR3, the DNA is TGCAGTGCTAGTAAAAGGGCTAGCGATGCAGATACGCAGTATTTT.

This clone was counted once. CDR3 nucleotides: TGTGCCAGCAGCTTCTTGACTAGCGGGAGCTACGAGCAGTACTTC. This gives the protein CASSFLTSGSYEQYF. The chain uses TRBV7-9 and TRBJ2-7; TRBD2 matches at 12 bases. The CDR3 length is 15 residues. Germline V gene lookup returns CDR1 SEHNR and CDR2 FQNEAQ (reference sequence). V dropped 3 bases and J dropped 3; count of bases not matched to a gene: 3.

This chain links TRBV7-3 with TRBJ2-5; maybe TRBD2 (7 bases). This CDR3 contains 14 residues. Trimming shortened V by 2 bases and J by 4 bases, and 11 bases separated the two germline ends. Germline-derived CDR1 and CDR2 are SGHTA and FQGTGA. The CDR3: CASSLAGAGETQYF. In DNA form, the CDR3 reads TGTGCCAGCAGCTTAGCGGGGGCTGGAGAGACCCAGTACTTC.

The table lists this clone with a count of one. The rearrangement links TRBV3-1 (or the pseudogene TRBV3-2) to TRBJ2-5; 9 bases line up with TRBD1. The germline gives CDR1 LGHDT, CDR2 YNNKEL (reference sequence). Germline trimming cut 4 bases from V and 5 bases from J; bases unmatched to any gene: 8. CDR3 length: 15 residues. CDR3 amino acids: CASSRLQGAYETQYF. In nucleotides, the CDR3 is TGTGCCAGCAGCCGATTACAGGGGGCGTATGAGACCCAGTACTTC.

The rearrangement uses TRBV5-4 and TRBJ2-7; 9 bases agree with TRBD2. The CDR3 is made up of 13 amino acids. Per the germline V gene, CDR1 is SGHNT and CDR2 is YYREEE (reference sequence). J gave up 5 bases and V 4 bases, and 4 bases lay outside the gene matches. The CDR3: CASSRLAEHEQYF. In DNA, the CDR3 is TGTGCCAGCAGCAGACTAGCGGAGCACGAGCAGTACTTC.

This sequence joins TRBV19 and TRBJ1-6; possibly TRBD1 for D (6 bases). Germline CDR1 is LNHDA and CDR2 is SQIVND (reference sequence). Trimming took off 5 bases at V and 7 bases at J, with 9 bases between the two ends. This CDR3 region has 13 residues. This CDR3 reads CASSPGQNSPLHF. The CDR3 DNA follows: TGTGCCAGTAGTCCCGGACAGAATTCACCCCTCCACTTT.

The chain carries TRBV4-2 and TRBJ2-2; 9 bases line up with TRBD1. The CDR3 length is 14 residues. The V segment lost 8 bases and the J segment 1 base; nucleotides outside the gene matches: 2. Germline loops: CDR1 LGHNA, CDR2 YNFKEQ. DNA of the CDR3: TGTGCCAGCGGGACAGGGTGGAACACCGGGGAGCTGTTTTTT. It yields the protein CASGTGWNTGELFF.

The chain couples TRBV11-2 to TRBJ2-5; 11 bases are a match to TRBD2. The CDR3 contains 17 residues. V dropped 5 bases and J dropped 0; count of bases not matched to a gene: 8. The germline V gene encodes CDR1 SGHAT and CDR2 FQNNGV. The CDR3 nucleotides are TGTGCCAGCAGCCCGATAACTAGCGGGGGAAACCAAGAGACCCAGTACTTC. It specifies CASSPITSGGNQETQYF.

The count of this clone is one. V gene TRBV4-1 combines with J gene TRBJ2-5, with 12 positions matching TRBD2. This CDR3 is 18 amino acids long. Germline-derived CDR1 and CDR2 are MGHRA and YSYEKL. V trimming: 4 bases; J trimming: 5 bases; junction bases outside the gene matches: 14. CDR3 protein: CASSPGQSHLAGGETQYF. The DNA for the CDR3 is TGCGCCAGCAGCCCGGGACAGAGTCATCTAGCGGGAGGGGAGACCCAGTACTTC.

The chain is built from TRBV25-1 and TRBJ2-7, with 7 bases identical to TRBD2. The V and J ends lost 4 bases and 0 bases, in that order; junction bases with no gene match: 3. Germline lookup yields CDR1 MGHDK and CDR2 SYGVNS. The CDR3 runs 14 residues. The CDR3 protein is CASSVGGGSYEQYF. CDR3 in DNA: TGTGCCAGCAGTGTGGGGGGGGGCTCCTACGAGCAGTACTTC.

This clone was seen just once. This chain links TRBV16 with TRBJ1-2, with 9 bases identical to TRBD1. Germline CDR1 KGHSY, CDR2 FQNENV. V lost 3 bases to trimming and J lost 0 bases; unmatched junction nucleotides: 5. This CDR3 region has 16 residues. Here the CDR3 DNA reads TGTGCCAGCAGCCATGGGACAGGGTCAACTAACTATGGCTACACCTTC. It translates to CASSHGTGSTNYGYTF.

The gene calls are TRBV29-1 and TRBJ2-1, with 8 bases that match TRBD2. CDR3 length equals 15 residues. The germline CDR1 and CDR2 sequences are SQVTM and ANQGSEA. V lost 7 bases to trimming and J lost 7 bases; unmatched junction nucleotides: 15. CDR3 residues: CSAIAGPTMGNEQFF. As DNA, the CDR3 is TGCAGCGCCATAGCGGGGCCGACAATGGGTAATGAGCAGTTCTTC.

CDR3 region: CASSSGLGTSQETQYF. CDR3 bases: TGTGCCAGCAGCTCGGGACTGGGGACTAGCCAAGAGACCCAGTACTTC. This rearrangement joins TRBV5-4 to TRBJ2-5; 8 bases are a match to TRBD2. This CDR3 spans 16 amino acids. V shed 3 bases, J shed 1 base, and the junction held 8 bases outside the gene matches. Germline-derived CDR1 and CDR2 are SGHNT and YYREEE (reference sequence).

This chain connects TRBV10-3 to TRBJ2-1; D might be TRBD2 (6 bases). Trimming removed 3 bases from V and 0 bases from J, with 15 bases in between. The germline V gene has CDR1 ENHRY and CDR2 SYGVKD. The CDR3 covers 17 residues. The CDR3 is CAISETGGANSYNEQFF. CDR3 bases: TGTGCCATCAGTGAAACGGGCGGGGCGAACTCCTACAATGAGCAGTTCTTC.

The gene calls are TRBV5-1 and TRBJ1-1; D call uncertain. This CDR3 has 15 residues. CDR1 is SGHRS, CDR2 YFSETQ, per germline. With 2 bases removed from V and 1 base from J, the gap between germline ends came to 12 bases. The CDR3 here is CASSFWPSKNTEAFF. CDR3 DNA: TGCGCCAGCAGCTTTTGGCCGTCGAAGAACACTGAAGCTTTCTTT.

The gene calls are TRBV9 and TRBJ2-7; TRBD1 matches 10 bases. Germline loops: CDR1 SGDLS, CDR2 YYNGEE. V was clipped by 3 bases and J by 5 bases; unmatched bases: 5. This CDR3 has 14 residues. CDR3 coding DNA: TGTGCCAGCAGCGGTGGGACAGGGGTGGACGAGCAGTACTTC. This gives the protein CASSGGTGVDEQYF. The full variable domain, with the rest looked up from reference TRBV9 and TRBJ2-7, is DSGVTQTPKHLITATGQRVTLRCSPRSGDLSVYWYQQSLDQGLQFLIQYYNGEERAKGNILERFSAQQFPDLHSELNLSSLELGDSALYFCASSGGTGVDEQYFGPGTRLTVT.

The chain couples TRBV4-2 to TRBJ2-1, with 8 bases that match TRBD2. The germline V gene has CDR1 LGHNA and CDR2 YNFKEQ. Losses at the gene ends were 0 bases for V and 5 bases for J; bases not matched to a gene: 9. This CDR3 has 17 residues. CDR3 sequence: CASSQERASGSHNEQFF. DNA for the CDR3: TGTGCCAGCAGCCAAGAGAGGGCTAGCGGGTCCCACAATGAGCAGTTCTTC.

The chain's CDR3 is CARIPGQGYQPQHF. For the CDR3, the DNA is TGTGCCAGGATCCCGGGACAGGGATATCAGCCCCAGCATTTT. The V gene is TRBV21-1, the J gene TRBJ1-5; the table assigns TRBD1, which was not confirmed against the DNA. TRBV21-1 is noted as a pseudogene. The CDR3 spans 14 residues.

This rearrangement joins TRBV3-1 (or the pseudogene TRBV3-2) to TRBJ1-2; D unresolved. V dropped 4 bases and J dropped 4 bases, with 10 bases sitting between them. The germline V gene has CDR1 LGHDT and CDR2 YNNKEL (reference sequence). The CDR3 totals 13 residues. CDR3 protein: CASSLEPTYGYTF. CDR3 coding DNA: TGTGCCAGCAGCCTAGAACCTACCTATGGCTACACCTTC.

The rearrangement uses TRBV5-6 and TRBJ1-5; 7 bases are shared with TRBD1. The V and J ends lost 2 bases and 6 bases, in that order; junction bases with no gene match: 8. Germline V gives CDR1 SGHDT, CDR2 YYEEEE. This CDR3 region has 15 residues. CDR3 loop: CASSFRGARIQPQHF. In nucleotides, the CDR3 is TGTGCCAGCAGCTTCAGGGGGGCGCGTATTCAGCCCCAGCATTTT.

The V and J genes are TRBV28 and TRBJ2-6, with TRBD2 as a possible D gene (6 bases). Germline assignment: CDR1 MDHEN and CDR2 SYDVKM. V was pared by 6 bases and J by 2 bases, with 8 bases between. There are 14 residues in the CDR3. CDR3 coding DNA: TGTGCCAGCAGCTGGACTACTGGGGCCAACGTCCTGACTTTC. Amino acids: CASSWTTGANVLTF.

The chain combines TRBV5-4 with TRBJ2-3; 13 bases fit TRBD2. With V trimmed by 3 bases and J by 7 bases, 2 bases remained unmatched. The CDR3 runs to 14 residues. Germline loops: CDR1 SGHNT, CDR2 YYREEE (reference sequence). The CDR3 region has the DNA TGTGCCAGCAGCTCGACTAGCGGGAGGTATACGCAGTATTTT. Translating gives CASSSTSGRYTQYF.

J is TRBJ2-5 and V is TRBV30; 8 positions agree with TRBD2. The CDR3 is 13 amino acids. Per the germline V gene, CDR1 is GTSNPN and CDR2 is SVGIG (reference sequence). V lost 4 bases to trimming and J lost 7 bases; unmatched junction nucleotides: 8. CDR3 residues: CAWNREGTRTQYF. CDR3 bases: TGTGCCTGGAATCGGGAGGGGACCAGGACCCAGTACTTC.

This clone appeared once. The chain is built from TRBV7-3 and TRBJ2-3; perhaps TRBD1 as D (6 bases). The V gene's germline CDR1 is SGHTA and CDR2 FQGTGA. V dropped 3 bases and J dropped 2 bases, with 21 bases sitting between them. The CDR3 has 18 amino acids. CDR3 protein: CASSFSPNQDRHTDTQYF. The DNA of the CDR3 is TGTGCCAGCAGCTTCTCCCCCAATCAGGACAGACACACAGATACGCAGTATTTT. The full variable domain, in which reference TRBV7-3 and TRBJ2-3 provide the parts outside the CDR3, is GAGVSQTPSNKVTEKGKYVELRCDPISGHTALYWYRQSLGQGPEFLIYFQGTGAADDSGLPNDRFFAVRPEGSVSTLKIQRTERGDSAVYLCASSFSPNQDRHTDTQYFGPGTRLTVL.

The J gene is TRBJ1-6, the V gene TRBV30; D gene unclear. The CDR3 is 13 amino acids. Trimming pared 3 bases from V and 8 bases from J, leaving 11 bases between. Germline V lookup: CDR1 GTSNPN, CDR2 SVGIG (reference sequence). CDR3 sequence (DNA): TGTGCCTGGAGCGGAGGAGTGGATTCACCCCTCCACTTT. It is translated as CAWSGGVDSPLHF.

The J gene is TRBJ1-4, the V gene TRBV5-1; 7 bases are a match to TRBD1. Germline loops: CDR1 SGHRS, CDR2 YFSETQ. J gave up 3 bases and V 4 bases, and 3 bases lay outside the gene matches. This CDR3 contains 14 residues. This CDR3 reads CASSTGEANEKLFF. As DNA, the CDR3 is TGCGCCAGCAGCACAGGGGAGGCTAATGAAAAACTGTTTTTT. Filled out from reference TRBV5-1 and TRBJ1-4, the complete variable domain reads KAGVTQTPRYLIKTRGQQVTLSCSPISGHRSVSWYQQTPGQGLQFLFEYFSETQRNKGNFPGRFSGRQFSNSRSEMNVSTLELGDSALYLCASSTGEANEKLFFGSGTQLSVL.

The chain has TRBV3-1 (or the pseudogene TRBV3-2) and TRBJ1-1; TRBD1 matches 8 bases. The CDR3 extends over 15 amino acids. The junction had 11 bases not matched to a gene; V was cut back by 5 bases and J by 6 bases. Looked up from germline, CDR1 is LGHDT and CDR2 is YNNKEL (reference sequence). This chain's CDR3 is CASSWNTGGTAEAFF. The CDR3 coding sequence is TGTGCCAGCAGCTGGAATACAGGGGGAACGGCTGAAGCTTTCTTT.

The chain uses TRBV2 and TRBJ1-5, with 7 bases aligning to TRBD1. Germline V gene sequence: CDR1 SNHLY, CDR2 FYNNEI. The CDR3 loop spans 15 amino acids. V dropped 4 bases and J dropped 3; count of bases not matched to a gene: 6. The CDR3 loop is CASSVDQGVNQPQHF. The CDR3 coding sequence is TGTGCCAGCAGTGTGGACCAGGGGGTCAATCAGCCCCAGCATTTT.

The rearrangement uses TRBV6-1 and TRBJ2-4; D is perhaps TRBD1 (5 bases). V lost 2 bases to trimming and J lost 2 bases, with 13 bases between them. The CDR3 has 16 amino acids. From germline, CDR1 is MNHNS and CDR2 SASEGT. The CDR3 DNA reads TGTGCCAGCAGTGAAACCGTGACAGCGACCAAAAACATTCAGTACTTC. Translated: CASSETVTATKNIQYF.

CDR3 DNA: TGCGCCAGCAGCCAAGGGGGGGGCTCCTACAATGAGCAGTTCTTC. Amino acids: CASSQGGGSYNEQFF. This sequence joins TRBV5-1 and TRBJ2-1; possibly TRBD2 for D (7 bases). Between the trimmed V and J ends, which lost 4 bases and 0 bases, there was a span of 11 bases. The CDR3 consists of 15 residues. Germline V lookup: CDR1 SGHRS, CDR2 YFSETQ.